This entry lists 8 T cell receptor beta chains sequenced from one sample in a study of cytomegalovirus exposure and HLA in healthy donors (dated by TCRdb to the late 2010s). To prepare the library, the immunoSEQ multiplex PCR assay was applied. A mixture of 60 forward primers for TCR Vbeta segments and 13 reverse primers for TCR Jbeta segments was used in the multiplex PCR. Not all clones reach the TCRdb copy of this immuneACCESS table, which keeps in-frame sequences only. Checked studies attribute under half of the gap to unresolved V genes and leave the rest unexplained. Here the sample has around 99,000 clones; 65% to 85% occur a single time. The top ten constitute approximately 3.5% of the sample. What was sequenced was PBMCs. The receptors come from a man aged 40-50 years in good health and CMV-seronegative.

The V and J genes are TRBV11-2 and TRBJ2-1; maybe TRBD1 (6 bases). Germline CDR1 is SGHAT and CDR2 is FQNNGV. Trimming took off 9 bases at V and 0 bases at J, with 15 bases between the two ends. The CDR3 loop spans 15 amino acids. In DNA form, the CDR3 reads TGTGCCAGTAATATCAGGGGCGGCTCCTACAATGAGCAGTTCTTC. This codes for CASNIRGGSYNEQFF.

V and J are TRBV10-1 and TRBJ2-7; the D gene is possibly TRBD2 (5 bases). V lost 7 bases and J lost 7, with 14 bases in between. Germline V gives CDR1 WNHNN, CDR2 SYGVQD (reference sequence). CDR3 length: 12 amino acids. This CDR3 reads CASNHGEGEQYF. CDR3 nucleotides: TGCGCCAGCAATCACGGGGAAGGTGAGCAGTACTTC.

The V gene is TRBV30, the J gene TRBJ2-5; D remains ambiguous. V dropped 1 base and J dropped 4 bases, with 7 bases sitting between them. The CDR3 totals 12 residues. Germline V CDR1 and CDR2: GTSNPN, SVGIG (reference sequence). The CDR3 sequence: CAWSAYPETQYF. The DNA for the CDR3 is TGTGCCTGGAGTGCCTACCCAGAGACCCAGTACTTC.

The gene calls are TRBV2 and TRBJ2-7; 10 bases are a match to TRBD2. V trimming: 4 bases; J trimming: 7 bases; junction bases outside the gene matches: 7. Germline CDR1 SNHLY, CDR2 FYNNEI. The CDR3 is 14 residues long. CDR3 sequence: CASSGLAGAREQYF. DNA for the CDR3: TGTGCCAGCAGTGGGCTAGCGGGGGCTCGAGAGCAGTACTTC.

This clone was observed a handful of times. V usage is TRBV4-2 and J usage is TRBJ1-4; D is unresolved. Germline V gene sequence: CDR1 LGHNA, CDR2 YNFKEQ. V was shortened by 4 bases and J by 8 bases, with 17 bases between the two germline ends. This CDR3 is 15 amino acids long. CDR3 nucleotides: TGTGCCAGCAGCCGAGCGGCGACGGAGCCCGAAAAACTGTTTTTT. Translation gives CASSRAATEPEKLFF.

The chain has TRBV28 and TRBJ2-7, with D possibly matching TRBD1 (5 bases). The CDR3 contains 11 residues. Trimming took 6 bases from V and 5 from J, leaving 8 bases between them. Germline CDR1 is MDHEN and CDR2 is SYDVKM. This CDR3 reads CASRSGHEQYF. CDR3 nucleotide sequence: TGTGCCAGCAGATCAGGGCACGAGCAGTACTTC.

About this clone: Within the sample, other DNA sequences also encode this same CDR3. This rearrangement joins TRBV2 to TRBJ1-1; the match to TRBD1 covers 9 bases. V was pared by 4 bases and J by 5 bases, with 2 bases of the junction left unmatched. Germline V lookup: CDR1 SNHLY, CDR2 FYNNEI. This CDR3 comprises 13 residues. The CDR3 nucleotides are TGTGCCAGCAGTGGAGACAGGGGGACTGAAGCTTTCTTT. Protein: CASSGDRGTEAFF.

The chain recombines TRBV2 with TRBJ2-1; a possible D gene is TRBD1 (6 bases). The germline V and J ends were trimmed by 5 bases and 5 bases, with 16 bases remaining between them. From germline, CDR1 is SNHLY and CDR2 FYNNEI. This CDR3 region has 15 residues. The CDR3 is CASSQVGQGNNEQFF. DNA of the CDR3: TGTGCCAGCAGTCAGGTGGGGCAGGGGAACAATGAGCAGTTCTTC.